This TCR beta chain was recorded in a study of identical twins. The donors were all healthy and Caucasian. This clonotype has only a few counts. Antigen: not known. MiXCR, applied by TCRdb to the 5' RACE reads, yields one record per CDR3 protein. The sample includes some 1,700,000 distinct CDR3 sequences, less than 40% seen only once; the top ten take about 0.3%. Broader study findings: Insertions were fewer in abundant cord blood beta clonotypes, whereas memory repertoires showed none of this pattern.

The sequenced sample was cord blood. The TCR comes from a newborn girl in good health.

The CDR3 sequence: CASRVGRNYGYTF. CDR3 DNA: TGTGCCAGCAGGGTGGGACGGAACTATGGCTACACCTTC. The chain couples TRBV12-3 or TRBV12-4 to TRBJ1-2; tentative D call: TRBD1 (5 bases). Trimming left V 6 bases short and J 2 bases short, with 10 bases between. The CDR3 has 13 amino acids.